The next 14 T cell receptor beta chains were all read from a single sample in a study of shared clonotypes between healthy human individuals. Repertoires were generated with immunoSEQ multiplex PCR, while TCRdb's copy carries only in-frame clones and drops some. Of about 680,000 clones listed, 60% to 80% were seen once; the top ten hold around 2%. The specimen sequenced was memory CD4+ T cells sorted from blood. As for subset: CD45RA-negative fraction. Receptors were obtained from a woman aged 25 to 39 in good health.

The CDR3: CASSQWRPGHEQYF. CDR3 bases: TGCGCCAGCAGTCAATGGCGTCCAGGCCACGAGCAGTACTTC. This chain links TRBV23-1 with TRBJ2-7; D ambiguous. TRBV23-1 falls under the ORF class, with uncertain function. CDR3 length: 14 residues. The ends were cut back, 1 base at V and 5 bases at J, with 12 bases in the middle.

With respect to this clone: With a much larger clone just one base away, this may be a read error. The chain joins TRBV5-1 to TRBJ2-7; TRBD1 agrees at 9 bases. CDR3 size: 15 residues. From germline, CDR1 is SGHRS and CDR2 YFSETQ. CDR3 amino acids: CTSSPGDRDLGEQYF. The CDR3 coding sequence is TGCACCAGCAGCCCGGGGGACAGGGATTTAGGCGAGCAGTACTTC.

The rearrangement links TRBV18 to TRBJ1-3; D is possibly TRBD1 (5 bases). V was shortened by 3 bases and J by 2 bases, with 11 bases between the two germline ends. Germline V gene data show CDR1 as KGHSH and CDR2 as LQKENI. The CDR3 runs 15 residues. The CDR3 DNA follows: TGTGCCAGCTCACCTGGGGAGGGACCTGGAAACACCATATATTTT. It yields the protein CASSPGEGPGNTIYF.

The chain joins TRBV2 to TRBJ2-7; D perhaps matches TRBD2 (5 bases). V dropped 7 bases and J dropped 0 bases, with 10 bases sitting between them. Per germline, CDR1 SNHLY and CDR2 FYNNEI. The CDR3 consists of 13 residues. In DNA, the CDR3 is TGTGCCAGCATGATACTAGTCTCCTACGAGCAGTACTTC. Its protein is CASMILVSYEQYF.

The chain couples TRBV28 to TRBJ1-5, with 7 bases lining up with TRBD1. J was trimmed by 4 bases and V by 7 bases; bases with no gene match: 7. The CDR3 has 14 amino acids. CDR1 and CDR2 from the germline V gene are MDHEN and SYDVKM. The CDR3 DNA reads TGTGCCAGCACTGGGGGACAGATAAATCAGCCCCAGCATTTT. The encoded protein is CASTGGQINQPQHF.

This sequence joins TRBV5-1 and TRBJ2-7; D not certain. This CDR3 is built from 12 residues. Trimming shortened V by 4 bases and J by 9 bases, and 14 bases separated the two germline ends. Germline V lookup: CDR1 SGHRS, CDR2 YFSETQ. CDR3: CASSDTLARQYF. For the CDR3, the DNA is TGCGCCAGCAGCGACACCCTTGCGAGGCAGTACTTC.

This rearrangement joins TRBV7-8 to TRBJ1-1, with D unclear. Trimming pared 3 bases from V and 4 bases from J, leaving 12 bases between. Germline lookup yields CDR1 SGHVS and CDR2 FQNEAQ. The CDR3 totals 14 residues. The CDR3 nucleotides read TGTGCCAGCAGCTTGGAGGTCTGGGGCACTGAAGCTTTCTTT. This encodes CASSLEVWGTEAFF.

The genes are TRBV5-1 and TRBJ2-7; D gene uncertain. This CDR3 contains 17 residues. The V end lost 4 bases, the J end lost 0 bases, and 20 bases lay between the germline ends. Germline V gene lookup returns CDR1 SGHRS and CDR2 YFSETQ. CDR3 nucleotide sequence: TGCGCCAGCAGCGCCACCGGGCGCCTCACGCTCTCCTACGAGCAGTACTTC. It is translated as CASSATGRLTLSYEQYF.

The V and J genes are TRBV28 and TRBJ2-7, with 7 bases lining up with TRBD1. Germline trimming cut 7 bases from V and 3 bases from J; bases unmatched to any gene: 9. Germline CDR1 reads MDHEN; CDR2 reads SYDVKM. The CDR3 has 14 amino acids. In DNA form, the CDR3 reads TGTGCCAGCACCCCGGGACAGTCCGTCTACGAGCAGTACTTC. Amino acid sequence: CASTPGQSVYEQYF.

This clone was counted once. The chain carries TRBV19 and TRBJ2-2; tentatively, D is TRBD1 (6 bases). V lost 5 bases and J 5 bases, leaving 18 bases between the germline ends. This CDR3 is 16 amino acids long. Germline CDR1 LNHDA, CDR2 SQIVND (reference sequence). The CDR3 DNA is TGTGCCAGTAGTCCCCAGGAGAGGGGGAAGACCGGGGAGCTGTTTTTT. Amino acids: CASSPQERGKTGELFF.

This clone was picked up a small number of times. The chain recombines TRBV27 with TRBJ2-7; no reliable D call. The V and J ends lost 2 bases and 2 bases respectively, with 16 bases between them. The CDR3 has 16 residues. Germline V lookup: CDR1 MNHEY, CDR2 SMNVEV (reference sequence). The CDR3 protein is CASSLNRPAVPYEQYF. The CDR3 region has the DNA TGTGCCAGCAGTTTAAATCGTCCGGCAGTACCCTACGAGCAGTACTTC.

The J gene is TRBJ2-1, the V gene TRBV19; 9 bases are shared with TRBD2. The V and J ends lost 7 bases and 5 bases, in that order; junction bases with no gene match: 6. The germline V gene encodes CDR1 LNHDA and CDR2 SQIVND (reference sequence). CDR3 length: 14 residues. The CDR3, as DNA: TGTGCCAGTAAACGGGCGGGAGGGAACAATGAGCAGTTCTTC. This gives the protein CASKRAGGNNEQFF.

The genes are TRBV18 and TRBJ2-3, with 14 nucleotides matching TRBD2. The CDR3 contains 17 residues. The V segment lost 2 bases and the J segment 4 bases; nucleotides outside the gene matches: 5. Germline-derived CDR1 and CDR2 are KGHSH and LQKENI. Written as DNA, the CDR3 is TGTGCCAGCTCACCAAAAGGGACTAGCGGGAGACCAGATACGCAGTATTTT. Protein product: CASSPKGTSGRPDTQYF.

Details on this clone: The sample contains more than one DNA sequence encoding this CDR3. This sequence joins TRBV19 and TRBJ1-1; D gene ambiguous. V was clipped by 3 bases and J by 2 bases, with 7 bases between them. Germline V gene lookup returns CDR1 LNHDA and CDR2 SQIVND (reference sequence). The CDR3 extends over 13 amino acids. The CDR3 reads CASSIPRNTEAFF. The DNA for the CDR3 is TGTGCCAGTAGTATCCCACGAAACACTGAAGCTTTCTTT.